These 18 T cell receptor beta chains were all obtained from the same sample, sequenced in a study of blood T cell repertoires in COVID-19 (TCRdb year 2020). The library was obtained by the immunoSEQ multiplex PCR assay. This immuneACCESS table, as held by TCRdb, lists in-frame sequences with V and J called but not all clones. Of the missing ones, under half trace to an unresolved V gene in checked studies; the others have no known cause. This sample holds some 220,000 clones; around 90% were observed only once. The ten largest clones take up 0.8% to 0.95% of the sample. The sample consisted of peripheral blood. Receptors originate from a man aged 25 to 45 with COVID-19, enrolled during active disease.

The chain recombines TRBV6-5 with TRBJ2-5, with 10 nucleotides matching TRBD1. This CDR3 contains 15 residues. V dropped 8 bases and J dropped 5; count of bases not matched to a gene: 11. Germline lookup yields CDR1 MNHEY and CDR2 SVGAGI. CDR3 region: CASGRDRGLSETQYF. CDR3 in DNA: TGTGCCAGCGGCCGGGACAGGGGACTGTCGGAGACCCAGTACTTC.

The rearrangement uses TRBV27 and TRBJ2-2; D gene uncertain. The CDR3 runs 14 residues. Between the trimmed V and J ends, which lost 7 bases and 0 bases, there was a span of 9 bases. Germline lookup yields CDR1 MNHEY and CDR2 SMNVEV (reference sequence). CDR3 in amino acids: CASTSHTNTGELFF. The CDR3 DNA follows: TGTGCCAGCACCTCACACACGAACACCGGGGAGCTGTTTTTT.

This clone was seen a single time. The chain couples TRBV10-3 to TRBJ2-3, with 9 bases aligning to TRBD1. CDR1 and CDR2 (germline): ENHRY, SYGVKD. This CDR3 is built from 16 residues. J lost 5 bases, V lost 0 bases, and 6 bases had no gene match. The CDR3 DNA follows: TGTGCCATCAGTGAGTCTGGGGGGACAGGGATAGATACGCAGTATTTT. Its protein product is CAISESGGTGIDTQYF.

The chain employs TRBV7-9 and TRBJ1-3; D is undetermined. The CDR3 contains 12 residues. CDR1 and CDR2 from the germline V gene are SEHNR and FQNEAQ (reference sequence). V dropped 8 bases and J dropped 4 bases, with 9 bases sitting between them. The CDR3 here is CASPAGGNTIYF. The CDR3 DNA is TGTGCCAGCCCCGCGGGGGGAAACACCATATATTTT.

V is TRBV10-1 and J is TRBJ1-2, with D perhaps matching TRBD1 (5 bases). V was pared by 5 bases and J by 4 bases, with 11 bases between. The germline V gene encodes CDR1 WNHNN and CDR2 SYGVQD (reference sequence). This CDR3 comprises 13 residues. This chain's CDR3 is CASSSGQTYGYTF. CDR3 sequence (DNA): TGCGCCAGCAGTTCAGGACAAACCTATGGCTACACCTTC.

This rearrangement joins TRBV3-1 (or the pseudogene TRBV3-2) to TRBJ1-5; possible D gene TRBD1, 6 bases. Between the trimmed V and J ends, which lost 2 bases and 1 base, there was a span of 12 bases. Germline-derived CDR1 and CDR2 are LGHDT and YNNKEL (reference sequence). The CDR3 has 16 amino acids. DNA of the CDR3: TGTGCCAGCAGCCAATTTCCGGACAGAAGCAATCAGCCCCAGCATTTT. This encodes CASSQFPDRSNQPQHF.

This chain links TRBV9 with TRBJ1-3; 8 bases match TRBD1. The CDR3 has 16 amino acids. V lost 0 bases, J lost 7 bases, and 9 bases stayed unmatched. Germline CDR1 SGDLS, CDR2 YYNGEE. The CDR3 sequence is CASSVAPTGGRNTIYF. As DNA, the CDR3 is TGTGCCAGCAGCGTAGCCCCCACAGGGGGTAGGAACACCATATATTTT.

This clone was recorded once. This chain links TRBV20-1 with TRBJ2-5; tentative D call: TRBD2 (5 bases). V lost 3 bases and J 7 bases, leaving 15 bases between the germline ends. Germline values: CDR1 DFQATT, CDR2 SNEGSKA (reference sequence). The length of the CDR3 is 13 residues. The CDR3 here is CSASRSPSGTQYF. Written as DNA, the CDR3 is TGCAGTGCTAGTCGAAGCCCGAGCGGGACCCAGTACTTC.

The gene calls are TRBV6-5 and TRBJ2-3; possibly TRBD2 for D (5 bases). The length of the CDR3 is 13 residues. From germline, CDR1 is MNHEY and CDR2 SVGAGI. V lost 10 bases and J lost 10, with 21 bases in between. The CDR3 DNA sequence: TGTGCCACCCAAGACGGCCTCTTGGGAGCGCAGTATTTT. Protein sequence: CATQDGLLGAQYF.

The V and J genes are TRBV7-2 and TRBJ2-4, with 10 bases aligning to TRBD2. Trimming cost V 1 base and J 7 bases; bases outside gene matches: 7. The CDR3 extends over 16 amino acids. The germline gives CDR1 SGHTA, CDR2 FQGNSA. The CDR3 reads CASSLESSGGRNIQYF. The CDR3 DNA sequence: TGTGCCAGCAGCTTAGAGTCTAGCGGGGGTAGGAACATTCAGTACTTC.

The genes are TRBV5-1 and TRBJ2-3, with 10 bases aligning to TRBD2. The V and J ends lost 4 bases and 0 bases, in that order; junction bases with no gene match: 2. This CDR3 is 15 amino acids long. Germline V gene data show CDR1 as SGHRS and CDR2 as YFSETQ. The CDR3 is CASSSGGASTDTQYF. The CDR3, as DNA: TGCGCCAGCAGCAGCGGGGGGGCGAGCACAGATACGCAGTATTTT.

The DNA for the CDR3 is TGTGCCAGCAGCCGTACCAGCAGGGTAACTGAAGCTTTCTTT. It specifies CASSRTSRVTEAFF. V gene TRBV3-1 (or the pseudogene TRBV3-2) combines with J gene TRBJ1-1; the D gene is possibly TRBD1 (5 bases). Deletions cut 4 bases from V and 5 bases from J, with 14 bases between. Per the germline V gene, CDR1 is LGHDT and CDR2 is YNNKEL (reference sequence). The CDR3 covers 14 residues.

The sample holds one count of this clone. The V and J genes are TRBV5-1 and TRBJ2-2, with 7 nucleotides matching TRBD2. The CDR3 runs 16 residues. CDR1 SGHRS and CDR2 YFSETQ come from the germline V gene. The ends lost 6 bases at V and 2 bases at J; junction bases unmatched: 10. Here the CDR3 reads CASNRLAGENTGELFF. The CDR3 region has the DNA TGCGCCAGCAACCGACTGGCGGGGGAAAACACCGGGGAGCTGTTTTTT.

This rearrangement joins TRBV3-1 (or the pseudogene TRBV3-2) to TRBJ1-1, with 7 bases aligning to TRBD1. CDR3 length equals 15 residues. V lost 0 bases to trimming and J lost 1 base; unmatched junction nucleotides: 2. Germline lookup yields CDR1 LGHDT and CDR2 YNNKEL (reference sequence). The CDR3 is CASSQDRTGNTEAFF. CDR3 nucleotides: TGTGCCAGCAGCCAAGATCGGACAGGGAACACTGAAGCTTTCTTT.

The chain combines TRBV2 with TRBJ2-1, with TRBD2 matching over 9 bases. Germline CDR1 and CDR2: SNHLY and FYNNEI. Trimming at V came to 8 bases and at J to 3 bases, leaving 8 bases not matched to a gene. CDR3 length: 15 amino acids. The CDR3 bases are TGTGCCAGCCTGAGGGGCGGGGGGGTCTACAATGAGCAGTTCTTC. This gives the protein CASLRGGGVYNEQFF.

The chain recombines TRBV7-9 with TRBJ2-5, with D hard to call. The CDR3 runs 13 residues. V dropped 0 bases and J dropped 5 bases, with 7 bases sitting between them. Germline V CDR1 and CDR2: SEHNR, FQNEAQ (reference sequence). The CDR3 nucleotides are TGTGCCAGCAGCTTAGCTCTAGTGGAGACCCAGTACTTC. It encodes CASSLALVETQYF.

V and J are TRBV9 and TRBJ1-6; D perhaps matches TRBD1 (5 bases). Germline assignment: CDR1 SGDLS and CDR2 YYNGEE. The CDR3 loop spans 16 amino acids. V lost 6 bases and J lost 6, with 19 bases in between. CDR3 sequence: CASTRDPGVSNSPLHF. The CDR3 DNA reads TGTGCCAGCACTCGGGACCCGGGAGTGAGTAATTCACCCCTCCACTTT.

The rearrangement uses TRBV6-1 and TRBJ1-2; D gene unclear. Germline V gives CDR1 MNHNS, CDR2 SASEGT. This CDR3 comprises 16 residues. Trimming shortened V by 1 base and J by 0 bases, and 12 bases separated the two germline ends. The chain's CDR3 is CASSEDAPGTNYGYTF. For the CDR3, the DNA is TGTGCCAGCAGTGAAGACGCCCCGGGAACTAACTATGGCTACACCTTC.